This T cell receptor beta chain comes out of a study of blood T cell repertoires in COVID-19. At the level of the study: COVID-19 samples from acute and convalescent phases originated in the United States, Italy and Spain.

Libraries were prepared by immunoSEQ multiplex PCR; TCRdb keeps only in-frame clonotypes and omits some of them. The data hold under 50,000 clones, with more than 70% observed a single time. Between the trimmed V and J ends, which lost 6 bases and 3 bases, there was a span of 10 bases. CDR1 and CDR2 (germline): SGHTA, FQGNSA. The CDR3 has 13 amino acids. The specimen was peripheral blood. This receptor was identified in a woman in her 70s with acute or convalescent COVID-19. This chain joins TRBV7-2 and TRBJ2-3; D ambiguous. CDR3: CASSRKQTDTQYF. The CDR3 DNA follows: TGTGCCAGCAGTCGAAAGCAAACAGATACGCAGTATTTT.